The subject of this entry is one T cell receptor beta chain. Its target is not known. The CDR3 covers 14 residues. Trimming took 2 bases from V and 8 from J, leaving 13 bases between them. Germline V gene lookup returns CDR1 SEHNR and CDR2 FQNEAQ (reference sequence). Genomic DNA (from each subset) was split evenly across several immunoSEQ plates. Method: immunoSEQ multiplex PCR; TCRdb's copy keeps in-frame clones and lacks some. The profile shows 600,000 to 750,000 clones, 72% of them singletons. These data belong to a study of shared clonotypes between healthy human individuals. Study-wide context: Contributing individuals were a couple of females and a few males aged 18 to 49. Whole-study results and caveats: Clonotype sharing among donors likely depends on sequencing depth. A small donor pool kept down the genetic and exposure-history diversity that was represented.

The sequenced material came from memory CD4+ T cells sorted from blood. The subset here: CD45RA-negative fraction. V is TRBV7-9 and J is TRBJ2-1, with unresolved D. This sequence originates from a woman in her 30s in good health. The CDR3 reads CASSLLGIQDEQFF. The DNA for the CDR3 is TGTGCCAGCAGCTTATTAGGTATCCAGGATGAGCAGTTCTTC.